The T cell receptor (beta chain) under discussion was sequenced for a study of T cell repertoires in ileal Crohn's disease. Regarding the study as a whole: Endoscopic recurrence occurred in every patient whose clonality exceeded 26.8%.

Stated time point: neoterminal ileum biopsy at postoperative endoscopy, about 6 months after surgery. Of note for this clone: What it recognizes is unknown.

The data were produced by immunoSEQ multiplex PCR, yet TCRdb's version contains in-frame clones alone and is incomplete. This sample has thousands of clones; approximately 69% occur once, and the top ten carry less than 30%. The CDR3 extends over 15 amino acids. Germline V gene data show CDR1 as SGHVS and CDR2 as FQNEAQ. The ends lost 5 bases at V and 5 bases at J; junction bases unmatched: 11. Sequenced sample: ileal tissue. The sequence was collected from an adult with Crohn's disease. J is TRBJ2-5 and V is TRBV7-8; 7 positions agree with TRBD1. The CDR3 nucleotides are TGTGCCAGCAGCCCAGGACGTTTCAGGGGGGAGACCCAGTACTTC. Translation: CASSPGRFRGETQYF. Full variable domain (missing parts from reference TRBV7-8 and TRBJ2-5): GAGVSQSPRYKVAKRGQDVALRCDPISGHVSLFWYQQALGQGPEFLTYFQNEAQLDKSGLPSDRFFAERPEGSVSTLKIQRTQQEDSAVYLCASSPGRFRGETQYFGPGTRLLVL.